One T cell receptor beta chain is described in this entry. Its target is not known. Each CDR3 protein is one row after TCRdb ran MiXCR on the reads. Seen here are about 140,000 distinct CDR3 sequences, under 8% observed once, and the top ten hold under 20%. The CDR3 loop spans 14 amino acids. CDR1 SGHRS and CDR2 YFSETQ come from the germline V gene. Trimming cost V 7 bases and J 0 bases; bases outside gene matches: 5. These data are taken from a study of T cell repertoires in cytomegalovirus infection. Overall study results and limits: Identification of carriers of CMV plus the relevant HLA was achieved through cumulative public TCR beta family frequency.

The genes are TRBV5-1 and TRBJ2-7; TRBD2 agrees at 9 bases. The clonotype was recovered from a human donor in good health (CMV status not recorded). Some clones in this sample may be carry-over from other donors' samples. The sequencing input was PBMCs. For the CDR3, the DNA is TGCGCCAGCCCTAGCGGGACTAGCTCCTACGAGCAGTACTTC. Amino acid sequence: CASPSGTSSYEQYF.